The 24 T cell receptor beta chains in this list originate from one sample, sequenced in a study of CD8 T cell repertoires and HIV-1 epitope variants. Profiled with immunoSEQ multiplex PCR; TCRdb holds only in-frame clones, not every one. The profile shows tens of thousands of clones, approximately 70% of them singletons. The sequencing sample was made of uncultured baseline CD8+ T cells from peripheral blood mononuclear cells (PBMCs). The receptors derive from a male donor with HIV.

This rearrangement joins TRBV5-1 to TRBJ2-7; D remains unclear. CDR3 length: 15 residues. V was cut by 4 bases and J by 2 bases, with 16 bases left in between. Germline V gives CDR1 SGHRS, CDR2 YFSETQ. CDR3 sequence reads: CASSPNGPSPYEQYF. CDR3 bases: TGCGCCAGCAGCCCTAATGGACCGAGCCCCTACGAGCAGTACTTC. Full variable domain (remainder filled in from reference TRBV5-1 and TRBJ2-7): KAGVTQTPRYLIKTRGQQVTLSCSPISGHRSVSWYQQTPGQGLQFLFEYFSETQRNKGNFPGRFSGRQFSNSRSEMNVSTLELGDSALYLCASSPNGPSPYEQYFGPGTRLTVT.

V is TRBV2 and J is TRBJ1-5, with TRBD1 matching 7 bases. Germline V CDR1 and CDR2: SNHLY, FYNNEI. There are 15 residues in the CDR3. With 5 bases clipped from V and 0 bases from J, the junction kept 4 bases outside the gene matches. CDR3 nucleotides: TGTGCCAGCAGTTGGGACAGCAATAGCAATCAGCCCCAGCATTTT. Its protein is CASSWDSNSNQPQHF.

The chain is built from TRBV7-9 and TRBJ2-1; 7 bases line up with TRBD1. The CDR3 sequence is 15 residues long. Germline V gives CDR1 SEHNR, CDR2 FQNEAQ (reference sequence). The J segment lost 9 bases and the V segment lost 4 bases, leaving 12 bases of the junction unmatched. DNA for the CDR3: TGTGCCAGCAGCTCTAGGGGGCTTGAGGGCAGTGAGCAGTTCTTC. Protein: CASSSRGLEGSEQFF.

CDR3 region: CASSTGTEPIYEQYF. DNA for the CDR3: TGCGCCAGCAGCACCGGGACTGAACCGATCTACGAGCAGTACTTC. The rearrangement links TRBV4-3 to TRBJ2-7; the D gene is possibly TRBD2 (6 bases). Germline lookup yields CDR1 LGHNA and CDR2 YSLEER. V was pared by 5 bases and J by 3 bases, with 17 bases between. There are 15 residues in the CDR3.

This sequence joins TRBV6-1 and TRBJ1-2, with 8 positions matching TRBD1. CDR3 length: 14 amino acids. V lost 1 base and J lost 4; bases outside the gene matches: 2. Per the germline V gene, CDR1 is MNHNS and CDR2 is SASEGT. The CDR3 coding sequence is TGTGCCAGCAGTGAAGTAGGGACAGGCTATGGCTACACCTTC. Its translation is CASSEVGTGYGYTF.

DNA of the CDR3: TGCGCCAGCAGTCAAACAACCGGGGGAAGCTTGAACACTGAAGCTTTCTTT. This codes for CASSQTTGGSLNTEAFF. The chain couples TRBV10-2 to TRBJ1-1; possibly TRBD1 for D (5 bases). In germline, CDR1 is WSHSY, CDR2 SAAADI. V shed 5 bases and J shed 0 bases, with 19 bases lying between them. The CDR3 runs 17 residues.

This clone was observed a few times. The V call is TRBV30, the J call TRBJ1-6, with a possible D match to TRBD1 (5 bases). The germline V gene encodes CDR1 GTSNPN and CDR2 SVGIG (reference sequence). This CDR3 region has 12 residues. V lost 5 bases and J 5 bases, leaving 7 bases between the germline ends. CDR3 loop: CAWGGDNSPLHF. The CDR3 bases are TGTGCCTGGGGAGGGGATAATTCACCCCTCCACTTT.

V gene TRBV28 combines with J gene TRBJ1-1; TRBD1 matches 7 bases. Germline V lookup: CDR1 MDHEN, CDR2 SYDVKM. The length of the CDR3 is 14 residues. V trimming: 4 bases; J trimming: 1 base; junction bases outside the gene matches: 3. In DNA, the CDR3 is TGTGCCAGCAGTTACAGGGGAGGGAACACTGAAGCTTTCTTT. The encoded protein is CASSYRGGNTEAFF.

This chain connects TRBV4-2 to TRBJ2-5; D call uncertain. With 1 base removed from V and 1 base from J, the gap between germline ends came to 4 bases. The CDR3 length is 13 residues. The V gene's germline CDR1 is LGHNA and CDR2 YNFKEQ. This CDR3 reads CASSQVPQETQYF. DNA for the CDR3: TGTGCCAGCAGCCAAGTCCCCCAAGAGACCCAGTACTTC.

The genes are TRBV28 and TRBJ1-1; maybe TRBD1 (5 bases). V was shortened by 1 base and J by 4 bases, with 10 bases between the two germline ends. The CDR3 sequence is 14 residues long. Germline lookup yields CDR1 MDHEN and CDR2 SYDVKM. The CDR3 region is CASSLLRGATEAFF. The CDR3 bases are TGTGCCAGCAGTTTATTAAGGGGCGCCACTGAAGCTTTCTTT. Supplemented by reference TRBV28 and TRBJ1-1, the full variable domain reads DVKVTQSSRYLVKRTGEKVFLECVQDMDHENMFWYRQDPGLGLRLIYFSYDVKMKEKGDIPEGYSVSREKKERFSLILESASTNQTSMYLCASSLLRGATEAFFGQGTRLTVV.

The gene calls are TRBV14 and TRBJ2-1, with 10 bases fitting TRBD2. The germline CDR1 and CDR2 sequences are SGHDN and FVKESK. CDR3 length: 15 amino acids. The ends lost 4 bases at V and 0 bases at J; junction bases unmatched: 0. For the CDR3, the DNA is TGTGCCAGCAGCCGGACTAGCGGCTCCTACAATGAGCAGTTCTTC. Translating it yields CASSRTSGSYNEQFF.

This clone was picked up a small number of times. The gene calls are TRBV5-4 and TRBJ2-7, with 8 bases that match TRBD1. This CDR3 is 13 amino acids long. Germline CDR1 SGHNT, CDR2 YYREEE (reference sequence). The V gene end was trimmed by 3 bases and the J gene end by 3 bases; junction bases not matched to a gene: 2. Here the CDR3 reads CASSSGQGYEQYF. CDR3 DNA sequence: TGTGCCAGCAGCTCTGGACAGGGCTACGAGCAGTACTTC. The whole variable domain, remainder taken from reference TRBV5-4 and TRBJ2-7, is ETGVTQSPTHLIKTRGQQVTLRCSSQSGHNTVSWYQQALGQGPQFIFQYYREEENGRGNFPPRFSGLQFPNYSSELNVNALELDDSALYLCASSSGQGYEQYFGPGTRLTVT.

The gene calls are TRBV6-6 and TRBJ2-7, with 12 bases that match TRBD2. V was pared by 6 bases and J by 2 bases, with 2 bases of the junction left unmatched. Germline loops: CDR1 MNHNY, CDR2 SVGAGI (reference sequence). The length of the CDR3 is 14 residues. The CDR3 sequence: CASRLAGGAYEQYF. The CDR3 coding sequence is TGTGCCAGCAGGCTAGCGGGAGGGGCCTACGAGCAGTACTTC.

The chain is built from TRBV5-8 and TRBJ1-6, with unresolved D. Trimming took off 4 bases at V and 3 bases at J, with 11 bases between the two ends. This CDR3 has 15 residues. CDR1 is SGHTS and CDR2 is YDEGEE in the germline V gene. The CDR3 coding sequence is TGTGCCAGCAGCCGACGTAGGGACTATAATTCACCCCTCCACTTT. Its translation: CASSRRRDYNSPLHF.

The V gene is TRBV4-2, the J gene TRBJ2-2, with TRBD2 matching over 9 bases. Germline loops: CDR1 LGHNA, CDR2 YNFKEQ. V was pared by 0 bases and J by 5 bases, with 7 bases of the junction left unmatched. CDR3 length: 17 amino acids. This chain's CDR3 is CASSQDWNSGGTGELFF. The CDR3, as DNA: TGTGCCAGCAGCCAAGATTGGAATAGCGGGGGTACCGGGGAGCTGTTTTTT.

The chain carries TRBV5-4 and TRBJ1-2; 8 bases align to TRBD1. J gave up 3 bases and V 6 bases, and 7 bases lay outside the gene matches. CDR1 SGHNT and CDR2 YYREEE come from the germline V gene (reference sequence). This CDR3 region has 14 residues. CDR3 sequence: CASKGQGGDYGYTF. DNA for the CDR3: TGTGCCAGCAAAGGACAGGGTGGTGACTATGGCTACACCTTC.

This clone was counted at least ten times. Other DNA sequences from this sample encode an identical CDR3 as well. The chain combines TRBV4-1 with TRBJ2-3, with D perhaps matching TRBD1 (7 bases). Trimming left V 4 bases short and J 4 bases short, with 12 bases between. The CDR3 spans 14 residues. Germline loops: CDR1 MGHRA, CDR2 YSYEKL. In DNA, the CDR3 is TGCGCCAGCAGCCCGGGCAGGGGGGCAGATACGCAGTATTTT. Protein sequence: CASSPGRGADTQYF.

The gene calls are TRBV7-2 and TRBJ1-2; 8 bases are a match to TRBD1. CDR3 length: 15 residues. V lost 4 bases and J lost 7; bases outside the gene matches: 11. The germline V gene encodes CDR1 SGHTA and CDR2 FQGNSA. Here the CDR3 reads CASSSLARGRVGYTF. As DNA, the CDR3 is TGTGCCAGCAGCTCCCTAGCCAGGGGGCGGGTTGGCTACACCTTC. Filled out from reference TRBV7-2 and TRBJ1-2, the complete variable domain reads GAGVSQSPSNKVTEKGKDVELRCDPISGHTALYWYRQSLGQGLEFLIYFQGNSAPDKSGLPSDRFSAERTGGSVSTLTIQRTQQEDSAVYLCASSSLARGRVGYTFGSGTRLTVV.

CDR3 DNA: TGTGCCAGCAGCTTAGCTGGGGGGATACGGGCTGAAGCTTTCTTT. Translating it yields CASSLAGGIRAEAFF. The rearrangement links TRBV7-8 to TRBJ1-1, with D maybe TRBD1 (5 bases). CDR3 length: 15 residues. Germline V gene data show CDR1 as SGHVS and CDR2 as FQNEAQ. V dropped 0 bases and J dropped 6 bases, with 14 bases sitting between them.

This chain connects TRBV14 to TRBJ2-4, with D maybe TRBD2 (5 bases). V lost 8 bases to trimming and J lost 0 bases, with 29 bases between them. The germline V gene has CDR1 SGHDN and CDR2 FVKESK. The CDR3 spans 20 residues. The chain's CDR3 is CASESSRRVGVVRAKNIQYF. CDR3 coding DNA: TGTGCCAGCGAATCCTCCCGTCGCGTGGGAGTGGTAAGAGCCAAAAACATTCAGTACTTC.

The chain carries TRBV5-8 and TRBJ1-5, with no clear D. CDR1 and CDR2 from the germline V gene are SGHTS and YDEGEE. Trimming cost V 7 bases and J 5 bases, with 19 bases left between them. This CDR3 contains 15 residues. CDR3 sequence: CASAPRVLGDQPQHF. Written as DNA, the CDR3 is TGTGCCAGCGCTCCCCGAGTCCTAGGTGATCAGCCCCAGCATTTT.

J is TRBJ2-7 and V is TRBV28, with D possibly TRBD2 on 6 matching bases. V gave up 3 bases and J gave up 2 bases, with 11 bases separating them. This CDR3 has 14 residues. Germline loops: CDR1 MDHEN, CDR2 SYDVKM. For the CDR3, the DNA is TGTGCCAGCAGTTTTGGAGGGTTGACCTACGAGCAGTACTTC. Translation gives CASSFGGLTYEQYF.

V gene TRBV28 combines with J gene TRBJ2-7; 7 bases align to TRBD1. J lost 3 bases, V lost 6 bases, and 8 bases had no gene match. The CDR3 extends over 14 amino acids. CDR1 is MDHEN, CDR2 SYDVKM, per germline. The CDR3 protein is CASRPRGQLYEQYF. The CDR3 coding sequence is TGTGCCAGCAGACCCAGGGGACAGCTCTACGAGCAGTACTTC.

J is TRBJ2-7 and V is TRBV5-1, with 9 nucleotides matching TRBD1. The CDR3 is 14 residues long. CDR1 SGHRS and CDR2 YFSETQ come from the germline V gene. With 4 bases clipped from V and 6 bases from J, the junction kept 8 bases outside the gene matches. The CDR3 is CASSRGQGGFEQYF. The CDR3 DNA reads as TGCGCCAGCAGCCGGGGACAGGGTGGATTCGAGCAGTACTTC.